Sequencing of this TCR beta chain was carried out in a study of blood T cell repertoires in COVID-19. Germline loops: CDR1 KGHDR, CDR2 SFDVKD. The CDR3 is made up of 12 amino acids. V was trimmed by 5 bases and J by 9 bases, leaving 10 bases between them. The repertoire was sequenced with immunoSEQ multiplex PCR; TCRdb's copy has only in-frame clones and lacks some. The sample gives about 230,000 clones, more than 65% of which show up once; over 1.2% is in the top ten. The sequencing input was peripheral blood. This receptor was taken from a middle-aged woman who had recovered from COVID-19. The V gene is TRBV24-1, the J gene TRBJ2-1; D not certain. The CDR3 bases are TGTGCCACCAGTGCGGAGAGTCCTGAGCAGTTCTTC. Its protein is CATSAESPEQFF.